The rows below give T cell receptor beta chains drawn from one sample of a study of T cell responses to AZD1222 COVID-19 vaccine. The repertoire was sequenced with immunoSEQ multiplex PCR; TCRdb's copy has only in-frame clones and lacks some. The sample has approximately 77,000 clones, about 92% seen once. This sample comprised peripheral blood, obtained 28 days after the second AZD1222 dose. The receptor source for this set is an adult who received the AZD1222 COVID-19 vaccine. The CDR3 runs from the conserved cysteine through the conserved F or W. The D gene is left open where the match is weak. Some rows have no size entry. The others give once, few or many, or a class for an expanded clone.

abundance: .; j_gene: TRBJ2-7; v_gene: TRBV6-5; d_gene: .; CDR3aa: CASISGTLSYEQYF; CDR3nt: TGTGCCAGCATTTCCGGGACACTATCCTACGAGCAGTACTTC
abundance: .; j_gene: TRBJ1-1; v_gene: TRBV11-3; d_gene: .; CDR3aa: CASSLPLGNTPNTEAFF; CDR3nt: TGTGCCAGCAGCTTGCCCCTAGGGAACACCCCGAACACTGAAGCTTTCTTT
abundance: .; j_gene: TRBJ2-5; v_gene: TRBV6-6; d_gene: .; CDR3aa: CASSDTGPQETQYF; CDR3nt: TGTGCCAGCAGTGATACAGGGCCACAAGAGACCCAGTACTTC
abundance: .; j_gene: TRBJ1-5; v_gene: TRBV3-1/TRBV3-2; d_gene: .; CDR3aa: CASSQDSYSNQPQHF; CDR3nt: TGTGCCAGCAGCCAAGACAGTTATAGCAATCAGCCCCAGCATTTT
abundance: .; j_gene: TRBJ1-2; v_gene: TRBV6-5; d_gene: TRBD1; CDR3aa: CASSYFTGGRYGYTF; CDR3nt: TGTGCCAGCAGTTACTTCACAGGGGGAAGATATGGCTACACCTTC
abundance: .; j_gene: TRBJ1-2; v_gene: TRBV11-2; d_gene: .; CDR3aa: CASSLEPGPYGYTF; CDR3nt: TGTGCCAGCAGCTTAGAGCCGGGCCCCTATGGCTACACCTTC
abundance: .; j_gene: TRBJ2-3; v_gene: TRBV9; d_gene: TRBD2; CDR3aa: CASSVDSGRSWDTQYF; CDR3nt: TGTGCCAGCAGCGTAGATAGCGGGAGATCATGGGATACGCAGTATTTT
abundance: .; j_gene: TRBJ2-1; v_gene: TRBV9; d_gene: TRBD1; CDR3aa: CASSVGQDLRGNEQFF; CDR3nt: TGTGCCAGCAGCGTCGGACAGGACCTAAGGGGCAATGAGCAGTTCTTC
abundance: .; j_gene: TRBJ1-2; v_gene: TRBV5-6; d_gene: .; CDR3aa: CASLGRNNYGYTF; CDR3nt: TGTGCCAGCTTGGGCCGGAATAACTATGGCTACACCTTC
abundance: .; j_gene: TRBJ1-3; v_gene: TRBV5-1; d_gene: .; CDR3aa: CASSLGGSSGNTIYF; CDR3nt: TGCGCCAGCAGCCTGGGCGGGAGCTCTGGAAACACCATATATTTT
abundance: .; j_gene: TRBJ2-7; v_gene: TRBV7-2; d_gene: .; CDR3aa: CASSLRAVAYEQYF; CDR3nt: TGTGCCAGCAGCTTACGGGCGGTCGCCTACGAGCAGTACTTC
abundance: .; j_gene: TRBJ1-4; v_gene: TRBV28; d_gene: .; CDR3aa: CASAGPRATNEKLFF; CDR3nt: TGTGCCAGCGCTGGGCCTCGAGCAACTAATGAAAAACTGTTTTTT
abundance: .; j_gene: TRBJ2-4; v_gene: TRBV28; d_gene: TRBD1; CDR3aa: CASSFIGTGDIHIQYF; CDR3nt: TGTGCCAGCAGTTTCATCGGGACAGGGGACATACACATTCAGTACTTC
abundance: once; j_gene: TRBJ1-2; v_gene: TRBV19; d_gene: .; CDR3aa: CASSRVGGQSYTF; CDR3nt: TGTGCCAGTAGCCGGGTCGGGGGGCAAAGCTACACCTTC
abundance: once; j_gene: TRBJ2-5; v_gene: TRBV11-2; d_gene: TRBD1; CDR3aa: CASSSSLDRGGMETQYF; CDR3nt: TGTGCCAGCAGCTCATCCTTGGACAGGGGAGGGATGGAGACCCAGTACTTC
abundance: .; j_gene: TRBJ1-6; v_gene: TRBV10-3; d_gene: .; CDR3aa: CAINSGGPLHF; CDR3nt: TGTGCCATCAACTCGGGGGGACCCCTCCACTTT
abundance: .; j_gene: TRBJ2-3; v_gene: TRBV6-1; d_gene: .; CDR3aa: CASSEGSVSTDTQYF; CDR3nt: TGTGCCAGCAGTGAAGGGAGCGTCAGCACAGATACGCAGTATTTT
abundance: .; j_gene: TRBJ2-7; v_gene: TRBV5-1; d_gene: .; CDR3aa: CASSFTAGSYEQYF; CDR3nt: TGCGCCAGCAGCTTTACGGCGGGATCCTACGAGCAGTACTTC
abundance: .; j_gene: TRBJ1-1; v_gene: TRBV28; d_gene: .; CDR3aa: CASSLTASIEAFF; CDR3nt: TGTGCCAGCAGTCTGACAGCTAGTATTGAAGCTTTCTTT
abundance: .; j_gene: TRBJ1-4; v_gene: TRBV5-1; d_gene: TRBD1; CDR3aa: CASSPEGRGHDNEKLFF; CDR3nt: TGCGCCAGCAGCCCGGAGGGCAGGGGGCATGATAATGAAAAACTGTTTTTT
abundance: .; j_gene: TRBJ1-2; v_gene: TRBV5-1; d_gene: .; CDR3aa: CASSLGERGRGSYGYTF; CDR3nt: TGCGCCAGCAGCTTGGGGGAAAGGGGCAGGGGTTCCTATGGCTACACCTTC
abundance: .; j_gene: TRBJ2-7; v_gene: TRBV10-3; d_gene: .; CDR3aa: CAISESMPLKYEQYF; CDR3nt: TGTGCCATCAGTGAGTCTATGCCGTTGAAATACGAGCAGTACTTC
abundance: .; j_gene: TRBJ2-5; v_gene: TRBV5-1; d_gene: TRBD2; CDR3aa: CASRSGLAGVGETQYF; CDR3nt: TGCGCCAGCAGATCCGGGCTAGCGGGAGTTGGAGAGACCCAGTACTTC
abundance: .; j_gene: TRBJ1-3; v_gene: TRBV18; d_gene: .; CDR3aa: CASSRGFGGNTIYF; CDR3nt: TGTGCCAGCTCCAGGGGATTCGGCGGAAACACCATATATTTT
abundance: .; j_gene: TRBJ2-7; v_gene: TRBV6-5; d_gene: TRBD1; CDR3aa: CASLLQGAPYEQYF; CDR3nt: TGTGCCAGCCTCTTACAGGGGGCCCCCTACGAGCAGTACTTC
abundance: .; j_gene: TRBJ2-5; v_gene: TRBV18; d_gene: .; CDR3aa: CATAGEQETQYF; CDR3nt: TGTGCCACCGCCGGGGAGCAAGAGACCCAGTACTTC
abundance: .; j_gene: TRBJ1-1; v_gene: TRBV12-3/TRBV12-4; d_gene: .; CDR3aa: CASSLWRDTEAFF; CDR3nt: TGTGCCAGCAGTTTGTGGAGGGACACTGAAGCTTTCTTT
abundance: .; j_gene: TRBJ2-1; v_gene: TRBV12-5; d_gene: .; CDR3aa: CASGLVRGSGAYNEQFF; CDR3nt: TGTGCTAGTGGTTTGGTACGTGGTAGCGGCGCCTACAATGAGCAGTTCTTC
abundance: .; j_gene: TRBJ2-3; v_gene: TRBV4-2; d_gene: .; CDR3aa: CASSREDTDTQYF; CDR3nt: TGTGCCAGCAGCCGTGAGGACACAGATACGCAGTATTTT
abundance: .; j_gene: TRBJ1-3; v_gene: TRBV7-8; d_gene: TRBD1; CDR3aa: CASSWDRASGNTIYF; CDR3nt: TGTGCCAGCAGTTGGGACAGGGCGTCAGGAAACACCATATATTTT
abundance: .; j_gene: TRBJ1-5; v_gene: TRBV21-1; d_gene: .; CDR3aa: CASSKALWAGRGCQPQHF; CDR3nt: TGTGCCAGCAGCAAAGCGCTCTGGGCAGGGCGCGGATGTCAGCCCCAGCATTTT
abundance: .; j_gene: TRBJ1-1; v_gene: TRBV11-3; d_gene: TRBD1; CDR3aa: CASSPSSWTGAAFF; CDR3nt: TGTGCCAGCAGCCCCTCTTCCTGGACAGGGGCTGCTTTCTTT